The 7 T cell receptor beta chains given below trace back to one sample, sequenced in a study of cytotoxic CD8 clonotypes in ibrutinib-treated CLL. Assay used: immunoSEQ multiplex PCR; TCRdb lists only in-frame clones, some missing. Here the sample spans 45,000 to 60,000 clones, 55% to 70% being singletons. The source was PBMCs, collected after 24 months of ibrutinib treatment. The receptors here all came from a human donor with chronic lymphocytic leukemia.

The chain joins TRBV2 to TRBJ1-2, with no clear D. Trimming left V 4 bases short and J 5 bases short, with 5 bases between. The CDR3 has 11 residues. Per germline, CDR1 SNHLY and CDR2 FYNNEI. CDR3 DNA: TGTGCCAGCAGTGTGGGGTATGGCTACACCTTC. This translates into CASSVGYGYTF.

This clone was detected only a few times. The CDR3 DNA sequence: TGTGCCAGCAGAGCGGGGGCCGGTGGCTACACCTTC. Its protein product is CASRAGAGGYTF. The chain uses TRBV28 and TRBJ1-2, with D perhaps matching TRBD1 (6 bases). CDR3 length: 12 residues. From germline, CDR1 is MDHEN and CDR2 SYDVKM. V was clipped by 6 bases and J by 7 bases, with 12 bases between them.

This chain links TRBV14 with TRBJ1-4; D is undetermined. With 4 bases removed from V and 4 bases from J, the gap between germline ends came to 16 bases. This CDR3 has 16 residues. Germline V gene sequence: CDR1 SGHDN, CDR2 FVKESK. CDR3 coding DNA: TGTGCCAGCAGCCTAGACTCCGGCTACAATAATGAAAAACTGTTTTTT. Protein: CASSLDSGYNNEKLFF. Based on the CDR3 plus reference TRBV14 and TRBJ1-4, the full variable domain is EAGVTQFPSHSVIEKGQTVTLRCDPISGHDNLYWYRRVMGKEIKFLLHFVKESKQDESGMPNNRFLAERTGGTYSTLKVQPAELEDSGVYFCASSLDSGYNNEKLFFGSGTQLSVL.

This chain uses TRBV6-4 with TRBJ2-1, with 10 bases identical to TRBD2. This CDR3 region has 15 residues. Germline-derived CDR1 and CDR2 are MRHNA and SNTAGT. V gave up 7 bases and J gave up 0 bases; unmatched junction bases: 3. The CDR3 protein is CASKLAGHSYNEQFF. In DNA form, the CDR3 reads TGTGCCAGCAAACTAGCGGGGCACTCCTACAATGAGCAGTTCTTC.

The chain joins TRBV11-3 to TRBJ2-7; the match to TRBD1 covers 7 bases. Germline lookup yields CDR1 SGHNT and CDR2 YENEEA. The V segment lost 3 bases and the J segment 5 bases; nucleotides outside the gene matches: 4. This CDR3 comprises 13 residues. Here the CDR3 DNA reads TGTGCCAGCAGCTTTTCTGACAGGGACGAGCAGTACTTC. Amino acid sequence: CASSFSDRDEQYF.

The chain joins TRBV11-2 to TRBJ2-1; 10 bases map to TRBD2. The CDR3 has 16 amino acids. The V gene's germline CDR1 is SGHAT and CDR2 FQNNGV. V lost 5 bases to trimming and J lost 8 bases; unmatched junction nucleotides: 12. The CDR3 here is CASSPLRTSGGDEQFF. CDR3 nucleotide sequence: TGTGCCAGCAGCCCCTTAAGGACTAGCGGTGGGGATGAGCAGTTCTTC.

V and J are TRBV2 and TRBJ1-2, with no clear D. Germline V gene sequence: CDR1 SNHLY, CDR2 FYNNEI. V was shortened by 6 bases and J by 8 bases, with 19 bases between the two germline ends. The CDR3 has 14 amino acids. CDR3 sequence: CASREEADRGGYTF. The CDR3 DNA reads as TGTGCCAGCAGGGAGGAGGCAGACCGTGGGGGCTACACCTTC.